These 20 T cell receptor beta chains were all obtained from the same sample, sequenced in a study of T-cell reconstitution after alpha-beta-depleted transplantation in children. Preparation of the TCRbeta library used unique molecular identifiers. Via MiXCR, TCRdb re-called the PCR reads, giving one row per CDR3 protein. The table includes almost 600,000 distinct CDR3 sequences, 27% detected once. The sample here was PBMCs, taken before TCRalphabeta/CD19-depleted stem cell transplant. The receptor source for this set is a boy in the first two years of life with Wiskott-Aldrich syndrome, due to receive a stem cell transplant.

J is TRBJ2-7 and V is TRBV12-3 or TRBV12-4; D may correspond to TRBD1 or TRBD2 (7 bases each). V was shortened by 3 bases and J by 1 base, with 16 bases between the two germline ends. CDR3 length: 16 residues. The CDR3: CASSLMSGTASYEQYF. The CDR3 nucleotides read TGTGCCAGCAGTTTGATGAGCGGGACAGCTTCCTACGAGCAGTACTTC.

The chain employs TRBV19 and TRBJ2-4, with D possibly being TRBD2 (6 bases). CDR3 length: 14 residues. V was pared by 5 bases and J by 6 bases, with 14 bases between. CDR1 is LNHDA and CDR2 is SQIVND in the germline V gene (reference sequence). The DNA of the CDR3 is TGTGCCAGTAGTCCGACGACTAGGTCAAACATTCAGTACTTC. Translating it yields CASSPTTRSNIQYF. The variable domain in full, completed from reference TRBV19 and TRBJ2-4, reads DGGITQSPKYLFRKEGQNVTLSCEQNLNHDAMYWYRQDPGQGLRLIYYSQIVNDFQKGDIAEGYSVSREKKESFPLTVTSAQKNPTAFYLCASSPTTRSNIQYFGAGTRLSVL.

The CDR3 sequence is CASSFGVAGNNEQFF. DNA for the CDR3: TGTGCCAGCAGCTTTGGGGTAGCGGGTAACAATGAGCAGTTCTTC. The rearrangement joins TRBV7-7 to TRBJ2-1; 7 positions agree with TRBD2. CDR3 length: 15 amino acids. Germline V CDR1 and CDR2: SSHAT, FNYEAQ (reference sequence). Trimming removed 3 bases from V and 5 bases from J; junction bases left unmatched: 7.

This clonotype occurred many times. The chain has TRBV20-1 and TRBJ2-3; D could derive from TRBD1 or TRBD2 (5 bases each). The CDR3 extends over 13 amino acids. The germline V gene encodes CDR1 DFQATT and CDR2 SNEGSKA (reference sequence). The V and J ends lost 3 bases and 0 bases respectively, with 7 bases between them. CDR3 bases: TGCAGTGCTAGCGGGGCTAGCACAGATACGCAGTATTTT. The encoded protein is CSASGASTDTQYF.

The chain uses TRBV15 and TRBJ1-1; 8 bases line up with TRBD1. The CDR3 extends over 15 amino acids. V lost 3 bases, J lost 3 bases, and 6 bases stayed unmatched. Germline V gene data show CDR1 as LNHNV and CDR2 as YYDKDF (reference sequence). CDR3 bases: TGTGCCACCAGCAGCGAATCAGGGGGCTACACTGAAGCTTTCTTT. This encodes CATSSESGGYTEAFF.

In this sample, this clonotype turned up a few times. The chain carries TRBV20-1 and TRBJ2-4, with D uncertain. CDR3 size: 15 residues. With 6 bases removed from V and 3 bases from J, the gap between germline ends came to 18 bases. The germline CDR1 and CDR2 sequences are DFQATT and SNEGSKA (reference sequence). DNA of the CDR3: TGCAGTGCCAACCTCCAGGCCGAGGTCAAAAACATTCAGTACTTC. Translation: CSANLQAEVKNIQYF.

The rearrangement joins TRBV27 to TRBJ2-6, with D perhaps matching TRBD1 (6 bases). This CDR3 region has 17 residues. Deletions cut 5 bases from V and 0 bases from J, with 14 bases between. From germline, CDR1 is MNHEY and CDR2 SMNVEV (reference sequence). The CDR3 protein is CASSTVTGLSGANVLTF. CDR3 bases: TGTGCCAGCAGTACGGTGACAGGCCTCTCTGGGGCCAACGTCCTGACTTTC.

The J gene is TRBJ2-1, the V gene TRBV19; 10 nucleotides match TRBD2. CDR3 size: 15 residues. Germline loops: CDR1 LNHDA, CDR2 SQIVND (reference sequence). V lost 6 bases, J lost 7 bases, and 9 bases stayed unmatched. As DNA, the CDR3 is TGTGCCAGTAGCCTCGCTAGCGGGAGTAGGAATGAGCAGTTCTTC. Translation: CASSLASGSRNEQFF. Drawing the rest from reference TRBV19 and TRBJ2-1, the complete variable domain is DGGITQSPKYLFRKEGQNVTLSCEQNLNHDAMYWYRQDPGQGLRLIYYSQIVNDFQKGDIAEGYSVSREKKESFPLTVTSAQKNPTAFYLCASSLASGSRNEQFFGPGTRLTVL.

The DNA of the CDR3 is TGCGCCAGCAGCTTGGACCCGCCGGGAGCGGGCACAGATACGCAGTATTTT. It codes for CASSLDPPGAGTDTQYF. The chain carries TRBV5-1 and TRBJ2-3; maybe TRBD2 (6 bases). V lost 0 bases and J 1 base, leaving 15 bases between the germline ends. The CDR3 contains 17 residues. From germline, CDR1 is SGHRS and CDR2 YFSETQ.

Only a few counts were recorded for this clonotype. The CDR3 spells CASRNTWGIAGANVLTF. DNA for the CDR3: TGCGCCAGCAGAAACACCTGGGGGATCGCTGGGGCCAACGTCCTGACTTTC. V and J are TRBV5-1 and TRBJ2-6, with D perhaps given as TRBD1 or TRBD2 (5 bases each). The germline CDR1 and CDR2 sequences are SGHRS and YFSETQ. The CDR3 extends over 17 amino acids. Trimming cost V 5 bases and J 2 bases, with 17 bases left between them.

This rearrangement joins TRBV20-1 to TRBJ2-1, with D perhaps matching TRBD2 (5 bases). V shed 6 bases and J shed 2 bases, with 17 bases lying between them. CDR3 length equals 15 residues. Germline V gives CDR1 DFQATT, CDR2 SNEGSKA (reference sequence). The CDR3 protein is CSADGREFTYNEQFF. The CDR3 DNA is TGCAGTGCCGATGGAAGGGAGTTCACCTACAATGAGCAGTTCTTC.

This clonotype was seen a few times. V usage is TRBV5-1 and J usage is TRBJ2-3; D gene uncertain. Germline-derived CDR1 and CDR2 are SGHRS and YFSETQ. The CDR3 totals 14 residues. V gave up 3 bases and J gave up 2 bases, with 10 bases separating them. DNA for the CDR3: TGCGCCAGCAGCTCCCTTGGGTCCACAGATACGCAGTATTTT. This sequence encodes CASSSLGSTDTQYF.

This chain uses TRBV12-5 with TRBJ2-2; TRBD1 might be the D (5 bases). This CDR3 has 14 residues. Trimming removed 6 bases from V and 6 bases from J, with 14 bases in between. CDR1 and CDR2 (germline): LGHNT, FRNRAP. The CDR3 is CASGRSGISGELFF. In nucleotides, the CDR3 is TGTGCTAGTGGCCGATCAGGGATTTCCGGGGAGCTGTTTTTT.

J is TRBJ2-1 and V is TRBV12-3 or TRBV12-4; maybe TRBD1 (5 bases). This CDR3 is built from 14 residues. Deletions cut 6 bases from V and 7 bases from J, with 16 bases between. The CDR3 loop reads CASRPLGALNEQFF. CDR3 nucleotides: TGTGCCAGCAGACCCCTAGGGGCCCTTAATGAGCAGTTCTTC.

This clonotype was counted at least ten times. The genes are TRBV2 and TRBJ2-1; 12 bases agree with TRBD2. The germline CDR1 and CDR2 sequences are SNHLY and FYNNEI. Germline trimming cut 6 bases from V and 7 bases from J; bases unmatched to any gene: 7. The CDR3 runs 15 residues. The CDR3 loop is CASSPRGLAGNEQFF. CDR3 DNA sequence: TGTGCCAGCAGCCCCAGGGGACTAGCGGGTAATGAGCAGTTCTTC.

The chain employs TRBV4-2 and TRBJ2-7; D is ambiguous. V shed 0 bases and J shed 6 bases, with 9 bases lying between them. This CDR3 is 13 amino acids long. Germline V gene sequence: CDR1 LGHNA, CDR2 YNFKEQ. DNA for the CDR3: TGTGCCAGCAGCCAAGATCAAATTTCCGAGCAGTACTTC. Translated: CASSQDQISEQYF.

The chain is built from TRBV20-1 and TRBJ2-7; D is unclear. Germline V gives CDR1 DFQATT, CDR2 SNEGSKA (reference sequence). CDR3 size: 15 residues. Trimming left V 3 bases short and J 6 bases short, with 21 bases between. Here the CDR3 DNA reads TGCAGTGCTAGGGCCGCTTTACAGCGATCTAGCGAGCAGTACTTC. Encoded protein: CSARAALQRSSEQYF.

V and J are TRBV12-3 or TRBV12-4 and TRBJ2-7, with D possibly matching TRBD2 (6 bases). V was pared by 7 bases and J by 2 bases, with 21 bases between. The CDR3 has 16 amino acids. CDR3 protein: CASTSWQGGPPYEQYF. The CDR3 DNA reads TGTGCCAGCACTTCGTGGCAGGGAGGTCCTCCCTACGAGCAGTACTTC.

The chain combines TRBV5-1 with TRBJ2-2; D unclear. V gave up 2 bases and J gave up 1 base, with 12 bases separating them. The V gene's germline CDR1 is SGHRS and CDR2 YFSETQ. The CDR3 sequence is 16 residues long. The CDR3 loop is CASSFQAVVNTGELFF. CDR3 bases: TGCGCCAGCAGCTTTCAGGCAGTCGTGAACACCGGGGAGCTGTTTTTT.

This clonotype was counted a few times. This chain links TRBV4-2 with TRBJ2-4; possible D gene TRBD2, 6 bases. The CDR3 is 16 amino acids. Trimming cost V 0 bases and J 6 bases, with 15 bases left between them. CDR1 is LGHNA, CDR2 YNFKEQ, per germline. As DNA, the CDR3 is TGTGCCAGCAGCCAAGACCGGACCGGGAGCGGAAACATTCAGTACTTC. This gives the protein CASSQDRTGSGNIQYF.